This T cell receptor beta chain was documented in a study of vaccination effects on CD4 cells after COVID-19. Study information: Participants were vaccinated with two doses of either the BNT162b2 or mRNA-1273 vaccine. Study-level findings and limits: Infection-derived and vaccine-derived clones contracted markedly late after vaccination.

The method was immunoSEQ multiplex PCR; TCRdb's version includes in-frame clones alone and lacks a portion of them. The sample carries approximately 21,000 clones, 68% recorded once. Antigen-specific CD4+ T cells expanded by the ViraFEST assay with viral peptide pools were then sequenced. The culture ran for about 11 days, and then CD4+ T cells were isolated. Vaccinated participants had no history of SARS-CoV-2 infection and tested negative for nucleocapsid antibodies. Half-medium changes using IL-2 medium occurred on days 3 and 7. Points on this clone: Its antigen is not known.

CDR1 SGHRS and CDR2 YFSETQ come from the germline V gene. Trimming took 5 bases from V and 7 from J, leaving 12 bases between them. This CDR3 spans 13 amino acids. The material sequenced was CD4+ T cells from PBMCs cultured with HCoV-NL63 spike peptides, taken before COVID-19 vaccination. The clonotype comes from a human donor who received a COVID-19 vaccine. The chain recombines TRBV5-1 with TRBJ1-4, with TRBD1 as a possible D gene (6 bases). CDR3 nucleotides: TGCGCCAGCAGTCAAGGGGGGAGTGAAAAACTGTTTTTT. It codes for CASSQGGSEKLFF.